The rows below give T cell receptor beta chains drawn from one sample of a study of blood T cell repertoires in COVID-19. Generated by immunoSEQ multiplex PCR, the TCRdb table keeps only in-frame clones and is missing some. The table records some 220,000 clones, approximately 80% of them present only once. The sequenced sample consisted of peripheral blood. The origin of the receptors is a human donor in a cohort sampled during active COVID-19. Each CDR3 is given with its conserved first and last residue. The D gene is left open where the match is weak. For some rows the clone size is stated as once, few or many, or as a class when expanded; others skip it.

d_gene | abundance | j_gene | v_gene | CDR3aa | CDR3nt
TRBD2 | NA | TRBJ2-3 | TRBV4-2 | CASSQGQRLAGADTQYF | TGTGCCAGCAGCCAGGGCCAGAGACTAGCGGGGGCAGATACGCAGTATTTT
NA | NA | TRBJ2-5 | TRBV7-8 | CASSWGDQETQYF | TGTGCCAGCAGCTGGGGGGATCAAGAGACCCAGTACTTC
NA | few | TRBJ1-2 | TRBV27 | CASSSPRDGYTF | TGTGCCAGCAGTTCGCCGCGTGATGGCTACACCTTC
NA | few | TRBJ1-1 | TRBV2 | CASSEGLVTEAFF | TGTGCCAGCAGTGAGGGGCTAGTCACTGAAGCTTTCTTT
TRBD1 | NA | TRBJ2-1 | TRBV24-1 | CATSDFGTGTYNEQFF | TGTGCCACCAGTGATTTTGGGACAGGGACCTACAATGAGCAGTTCTTC
TRBD1 | NA | TRBJ2-3 | TRBV5-5 | CASTRQGGTDTQYF | TGTGCCAGCACCAGACAGGGGGGCACAGATACGCAGTATTTT
NA | few | TRBJ2-7 | TRBV20-1 | CSAKGAGEQYF | TGCAGTGCTAAAGGGGCAGGCGAGCAGTACTTC
TRBD1 | few | TRBJ2-7 | TRBV4-1 | CASSRRDSYEQYF | TGCGCCAGCAGCAGACGGGACAGCTACGAGCAGTACTTC
NA | NA | TRBJ1-5 | TRBV7-2 | CASSLVPDQPQHF | TGTGCCAGCAGCTTAGTTCCCGATCAGCCCCAGCATTTT
NA | NA | TRBJ2-1 | TRBV7-2 | CASSLEVRDEQFF | TGTGCCAGCAGCTTAGAGGTGCGGGATGAGCAGTTCTTC
TRBD2 | NA | TRBJ2-1 | TRBV29-1 | CSVEDSGLAGGGNEQFF | TGCAGCGTTGAAGATAGTGGACTAGCGGGAGGGGGCAATGAGCAGTTCTTC
TRBD1 | NA | TRBJ1-4 | TRBV5-1 | CASSKSRDRVQQPNEKLFF | TGCGCCAGCAGCAAGTCCCGGGACAGGGTTCAGCAGCCTAATGAAAAACTGTTTTTT
TRBD2 | NA | TRBJ2-2 | TRBV7-6 | CASSPATSGRPNTGELFF | TGTGCCAGCAGCCCAGCGACTAGCGGGAGGCCGAACACCGGGGAGCTGTTTTTT
TRBD2 | NA | TRBJ2-5 | TRBV7-2 | CASSLQSSGGEGQYF | TGTGCCAGCAGCTTACAGTCTAGCGGGGGGGAGGGCCAGTACTTC
NA | NA | TRBJ2-7 | TRBV15 | CATSKTGFPSYEQYF | TGTGCCACCAGCAAAACAGGCTTCCCCTCCTACGAGCAGTACTTC
NA | NA | TRBJ1-4 | TRBV7-7 | CASSPNRDNEKLFF | TGTGCTAGCAGCCCGAATCGGGATAATGAAAAACTGTTTTTT
NA | NA | TRBJ2-4 | TRBV28 | CASRDKQVAKNIQYF | TGTGCCAGCAGGGATAAACAGGTAGCCAAAAACATTCAGTACTTC
TRBD2 | NA | TRBJ2-5 | TRBV7-2 | CASSLAVAGLPETQYF | TGTGCCAGCAGCTTAGCGGTAGCGGGATTACCGGAGACCCAGTACTTC
NA | NA | TRBJ1-2 | TRBV9 | CASSRMGRENYGYTF | TGTGCCAGCAGCAGAATGGGCAGGGAAAACTATGGCTACACCTTC
NA | NA | TRBJ1-5 | TRBV28 | CASSLFSRHNQPQHF | TGTGCCAGCAGTTTGTTTTCGCGGCACAATCAGCCCCAGCATTTT
NA | once | TRBJ2-2 | TRBV7-2 | CASSASQRSNTGELFF | TGTGCCAGCTCCGCCTCACAGAGATCTAACACCGGGGAGCTGTTTTTT
NA | NA | TRBJ2-2 | TRBV21-1 | CASSKEGVTGELFF | TGTGCCAGCAGCAAAGAGGGGGTTACCGGGGAGCTGTTTTTT
NA | few | TRBJ1-1 | TRBV6-5 | CASVRERATEAFF | TGTGCCAGCGTTAGGGAGAGGGCAACTGAAGCTTTCTTT
TRBD1 | few | TRBJ2-7 | TRBV14 | CASSLPGTATYEQYF | TGTGCCAGCAGCCTCCCCGGGACAGCCACCTACGAGCAGTACTTC
NA | few | TRBJ2-3 | TRBV11-3 | CASSRYPADTQYF | TGTGCCAGCAGCCGTTATCCCGCAGATACGCAGTATTTT
TRBD1 | NA | TRBJ2-1 | TRBV28 | CASSTRDRGSYNEQFF | TGTGCCAGCAGTACCCGGGACAGGGGTTCCTACAATGAGCAGTTCTTC
NA | NA | TRBJ1-1 | TRBV7-9 | CASSISQGDTEAFF | TGTGCCAGCAGCATTTCCCAGGGCGACACTGAAGCTTTCTTT
NA | NA | TRBJ2-7 | TRBV6-5 | CASRYISGSEQYF | TGTGCCAGCAGATACATTTCCGGTTCCGAGCAGTACTTC
NA | NA | TRBJ2-1 | TRBV5-1 | CASSLAPGSYNEQFF | TGCGCCAGCAGCTTGGCCCCAGGCTCCTACAATGAGCAGTTCTTC
TRBD1 | NA | TRBJ2-7 | TRBV5-5 | CASSSTGDWYEQYF | TGTGCCAGCAGCTCGACAGGGGACTGGTACGAGCAGTACTTC
NA | NA | TRBJ2-7 | TRBV29-1 | CSVGFMEATYEQYF | TGCAGCGTTGGATTTATGGAGGCCACCTACGAGCAGTACTTC
NA | NA | TRBJ2-1 | TRBV5-1 | CASRPLQGPGYNEQFF | TGCGCCAGCAGACCCCTACAGGGACCGGGTTACAATGAGCAGTTCTTC
NA | few | TRBJ1-5 | TRBV10-1 | CASTEKGWGHQPQHF | TGCGCCAGCACCGAGAAGGGGTGGGGTCATCAGCCCCAGCATTTT
TRBD1 | NA | TRBJ1-1 | TRBV27 | CASRSTGGGTEAFF | TGTGCCAGCAGATCAACAGGGGGAGGAACTGAAGCTTTCTTT
NA | NA | TRBJ2-2 | TRBV6-2/TRBV6-3 | CASSPSVENTGELFF | TGTGCCAGCAGTCCCTCGGTAGAGAACACCGGGGAGCTGTTTTTT
NA | NA | TRBJ2-3 | TRBV24-1 | CATSDTFRQLGEDF | TGTGCCACCAGTGATACTTTCCGACAGTTGGGGGAGGATTTT
TRBD1 | NA | TRBJ2-2 | TRBV5-1 | CASRELTGDFFHSNTGELFF | TGCGCCAGCAGGGAACTGACAGGGGACTTTTTTCACTCGAACACCGGGGAGCTGTTTTTT
TRBD2 | NA | TRBJ2-3 | TRBV30 | CAWSPSGGSDTQYF | TGTGCCTGGAGCCCTAGCGGGGGTTCAGATACGCAGTATTTT
TRBD2 | NA | TRBJ2-7 | TRBV4-2 | CASSQRAGGSYEQYF | TGTGCCAGCAGCCAGCGGGCGGGGGGATCCTACGAGCAGTACTTC
NA | many | TRBJ2-2 | TRBV5-1 | CASSRTSSNTGELFF | TGCGCCAGCAGCCGGACTTCTTCGAACACCGGGGAGCTGTTTTTT
NA | NA | TRBJ2-3 | TRBV3-1/TRBV3-2 | CASSQDIADQDTQYF | TGTGCCAGCAGCCAAGATATCGCGGATCAAGATACGCAGTATTTT
NA | NA | TRBJ1-1 | TRBV28 | CASIRRGFAEAFF | TGTGCCAGCATAAGGCGCGGGTTCGCTGAAGCTTTCTTT
TRBD2 | NA | TRBJ2-3 | TRBV18 | CASSPVGRADTQYF | TGTGCCAGCTCACCCGTAGGGAGGGCAGATACGCAGTATTTT
TRBD2 | NA | TRBJ2-7 | TRBV10-3 | CAISPGGGETEQYF | TGTGCCATCAGCCCCGGGGGGGGAGAAACCGAGCAGTACTTC
TRBD1 | NA | TRBJ1-6 | TRBV5-5 | CASSLEGQGSSPLHF | TGTGCCAGCAGCTTGGAGGGACAGGGGAGTTCACCCCTCCACTTT
TRBD2 | NA | TRBJ2-1 | TRBV2 | CAGGLASSYNEQFF | TGTGCCGGAGGACTAGCAAGCTCCTACAATGAGCAGTTCTTC
TRBD1 | NA | TRBJ2-7 | TRBV29-1 | CSVESGRGSEQYF | TGCAGCGTTGAGAGTGGCAGGGGGAGCGAGCAGTACTTC
NA | medium-sized | TRBJ1-2 | TRBV11-2 | CASSSTGVTKYGYTF | TGTGCCAGCAGCTCCACGGGGGTGACGAAGTATGGCTACACCTTC
NA | NA | TRBJ2-7 | TRBV27 | CASSLPPGPGYEQYF | TGTGCCAGCAGTTTACCTCCAGGGCCAGGCTACGAGCAGTACTTC
TRBD1 | NA | TRBJ1-2 | TRBV6-1 | CASSEVGTGHDGYTF | TGTGCCAGCAGTGAAGTAGGGACAGGTCACGATGGCTACACCTTC
NA | few | TRBJ2-7 | TRBV19 | CATSDRDTTYEQYF | TGTGCCACCTCGGACCGGGACACAACCTACGAGCAGTACTTC
NA | NA | TRBJ2-3 | TRBV10-3 | CATQNTRGTDTQYF | TGTGCCACCCAGAACACGCGAGGGACAGATACGCAGTATTTT
TRBD1 | NA | TRBJ1-5 | TRBV2 | CASSERRGLYSNQPQHF | TGTGCCAGCAGTGAACGCAGGGGGCTATATAGCAATCAGCCCCAGCATTTT
NA | NA | TRBJ1-3 | TRBV11-2 | CASSVSLSGNTIYF | TGTGCCAGCAGCGTATCTCTTTCCGGAAACACCATATATTTT
NA | few | TRBJ2-7 | TRBV6-2/TRBV6-3 | CASSSGQLRDEQYF | TGTGCCAGCAGTTCTGGACAGCTGCGCGACGAGCAGTACTTC
NA | NA | TRBJ1-1 | TRBV27 | CASSYRVSTEAFF | TGTGCCAGCAGTTATCGGGTGAGCACTGAAGCTTTCTTT
TRBD2 | NA | TRBJ2-1 | TRBV3-1/TRBV3-2 | CASSHGLAGSNEQFF | TGTGCCAGCAGCCACGGACTAGCGGGAAGCAATGAGCAGTTCTTC
TRBD1 | NA | TRBJ1-1 | TRBV7-2 | CASSPGQGNTEAFF | TGTGCCAGCAGCCCGGGACAGGGAAACACTGAAGCTTTCTTT